Following are 4 T cell receptor beta chains from one sample sequenced in a study of shared clonotypes between healthy human individuals. Produced via immunoSEQ multiplex PCR; TCRdb's table is partial and in-frame only. In the table there are approximately 2.5 million clones, roughly nine tenths of which are singletons. Sample: naive CD4+ T cells sorted from blood. Subset meaning: CD45RA+ positively selected. The receptors here all came from a young man in good health.

The genes are TRBV4-3 and TRBJ2-3; no clear D gene. Trimming took off 0 bases at V and 6 bases at J, with 7 bases between the two ends. The CDR3 consists of 13 residues. Germline V gene lookup returns CDR1 LGHNA and CDR2 YSLEER. As DNA, the CDR3 is TGCGCCAGCAGCCAAGAGACATCGGATACGCAGTATTTT. Its translation is CASSQETSDTQYF.

V and J are TRBV28 and TRBJ1-2, with D unclear. The CDR3 is made up of 14 amino acids. V was shortened by 5 bases and J by 4 bases, with 14 bases between the two germline ends. In germline, CDR1 is MDHEN, CDR2 SYDVKM. CDR3 in DNA: TGTGCCAGCAGTATAGCTGGAGAGGCCTATGGCTACACCTTC. Amino acids: CASSIAGEAYGYTF.

About this clone: The sample has other DNA sequences that encode this CDR3 too. The chain recombines TRBV5-1 with TRBJ2-1, with D uncertain. V was shortened by 5 bases and J by 0 bases, with 9 bases between the two germline ends. Germline CDR1 SGHRS, CDR2 YFSETQ. The CDR3 runs to 14 residues. As DNA, the CDR3 is TGCGCCAGCAGTCCCCCTAGCTCCTACAATGAGCAGTTCTTC. This translates into CASSPPSSYNEQFF.

A word on this clone: This sample also contains other DNA sequences that code for the same CDR3. The chain has TRBV6-5 and TRBJ1-2, with unresolved D. Germline V gene lookup returns CDR1 MNHEY and CDR2 SVGAGI. The ends were cut back, 2 bases at V and 2 bases at J, with 6 bases in the middle. The CDR3 totals 13 residues. The CDR3 loop is CASSYGENYGYTF. The CDR3 bases are TGTGCCAGCAGTTACGGAGAGAACTATGGCTACACCTTC.